The next 19 T cell receptor beta chains were all read from a single sample in a study of cytomegalovirus exposure and HLA in healthy donors (dated by TCRdb to about 2017). Receptors were amplified or captured by the immunoSEQ multiplex PCR assay. For the multiplex PCR, a mixture combining 60 forward primers for TCR Vbeta segments and 13 reverse primers for TCR Jbeta segments was used. In its TCRdb copy, this immuneACCESS table keeps in-frame sequences only and misses some clones. Where compared with another copy, unresolved V genes explain less than half of these, and the others have no known cause. For this sample there are under 150,000 clones; about two thirds appear just once. Jointly, the top ten make up roughly 3% of the sample. Sequenced material: PBMCs. These receptors were obtained from a woman in her sixties or seventies in good health and CMV-seropositive.

V and J are TRBV5-1 and TRBJ2-1, with TRBD1 as a possible D gene (5 bases). Trimming took off 2 bases at V and 7 bases at J, with 10 bases between the two ends. The V gene's germline CDR1 is SGHRS and CDR2 YFSETQ. The CDR3 has 13 residues. CDR3 residues: CASSFSAGNEQFF. CDR3 DNA: TGCGCCAGCAGCTTTTCCGCAGGGAATGAGCAGTTCTTC.

The chain carries TRBV2 and TRBJ1-5, with no clear D. V dropped 2 bases and J dropped 2 bases, with 10 bases sitting between them. Germline V gene sequence: CDR1 SNHLY, CDR2 FYNNEI. The CDR3 sequence is 15 residues long. The CDR3 DNA reads TGTGCCAGCAGTGAAACCGAGAGGGGCAATCAGCCCCAGCATTTT. Its translation is CASSETERGNQPQHF.

J is TRBJ2-1 and V is TRBV7-2, with TRBD1 matching over 8 bases. Germline V gene data show CDR1 as SGHTA and CDR2 as FQGNSA. CDR3 length equals 14 residues. The J segment lost 2 bases and the V segment lost 6 bases, leaving 3 bases of the junction unmatched. DNA for the CDR3: TGTGCCAGCAGAAAACAGGGGGCCTACAATGAGCAGTTCTTC. Its translation: CASRKQGAYNEQFF.

This clone was observed a single time. V usage is TRBV5-1 and J usage is TRBJ1-4; 7 nucleotides line up with TRBD1. CDR1 SGHRS and CDR2 YFSETQ come from the germline V gene. CDR3 length equals 14 residues. J was trimmed by 8 bases and V by 0 bases; bases with no gene match: 4. CDR3 protein: CASSLETGNEKLFF. The CDR3 nucleotides are TGCGCCAGCAGCTTGGAGACAGGGAACGAAAAACTGTTTTTT.

The genes are TRBV27 and TRBJ2-7; the match to TRBD1 covers 7 bases. Germline V CDR1 and CDR2: MNHEY, SMNVEV (reference sequence). After removal of 5 bases from V and 3 bases from J, the junction contained 7 bases not matched to a gene. The CDR3 runs 14 residues. The CDR3 reads CASSTGAPLYEQYF. DNA of the CDR3: TGTGCCAGCAGTACAGGGGCTCCCCTCTACGAGCAGTACTTC.

V usage is TRBV5-4 and J usage is TRBJ1-2, with 9 bases aligning to TRBD1. CDR3 length equals 14 residues. V was pared by 0 bases and J by 4 bases, with 1 base of the junction left unmatched. Germline V lookup: CDR1 SGHNT, CDR2 YYREEE (reference sequence). CDR3 protein: CASSLAQGAYGYTF. The CDR3 DNA sequence: TGTGCCAGCAGCTTGGCACAGGGGGCCTATGGCTACACCTTC.

A remark on this clone: This same CDR3 is encoded by further DNA sequences in the sample. The V and J genes are TRBV18 and TRBJ1-5; D is ambiguous. CDR1 KGHSH and CDR2 LQKENI come from the germline V gene. The V end lost 3 bases, the J end lost 0 bases, and 9 bases lay between the germline ends. The CDR3 consists of 15 residues. CDR3 sequence (DNA): TGTGCCAGCTCACCCGGGTCTAATAGCAATCAGCCCCAGCATTTT. Its translation: CASSPGSNSNQPQHF. Full variable domain (outside the CDR3, taken from reference TRBV18 and TRBJ1-5): NAGVMQNPRHLVRRRGQEARLRCSPMKGHSHVYWYRQLPEEGLKFMVYLQKENIIDESGMPKERFSAEFPKEGPSILRIQQVVRGDSAAYFCASSPGSNSNQPQHFGDGTRLSIL.

This chain connects TRBV10-3 to TRBJ2-5; 7 bases match TRBD2. Per the germline V gene, CDR1 is ENHRY and CDR2 is SYGVKD. CDR3 length equals 15 residues. V dropped 3 bases and J dropped 2; count of bases not matched to a gene: 6. CDR3 coding DNA: TGTGCCATCAGTGACCCTAGGGGACTACAAGAGACCCAGTACTTC. Protein: CAISDPRGLQETQYF.

The chain combines TRBV19 with TRBJ2-7, with D possibly being TRBD1 (5 bases). This CDR3 contains 15 residues. V was trimmed by 1 base and J by 0 bases, leaving 10 bases between them. CDR1 and CDR2 (germline): LNHDA, SQIVND (reference sequence). CDR3 sequence (DNA): TGTGCCAGTAGTATAGGGGGCTCGGTCTCCTACGAGCAGTACTTC. This translates into CASSIGGSVSYEQYF.

The sample holds a few counts of this clone. V gene TRBV4-1 combines with J gene TRBJ2-2, with TRBD1 as a possible D gene (6 bases). The CDR3 is made up of 17 amino acids. V lost 0 bases to trimming and J lost 7 bases, with 18 bases between them. Germline V gene sequence: CDR1 MGHRA, CDR2 YSYEKL. Written as DNA, the CDR3 is TGCGCCAGCAGCCAAGATCCCGGACAGTATGGGGTCGGGGAGCTGTTTTTT. It is translated as CASSQDPGQYGVGELFF.

V usage is TRBV5-4 and J usage is TRBJ1-2; 7 positions agree with TRBD1. CDR3 length: 16 residues. J gave up 3 bases and V 0 bases, and 8 bases lay outside the gene matches. The germline V gene encodes CDR1 SGHNT and CDR2 YYREEE (reference sequence). CDR3 sequence (DNA): TGTGCCAGCAGCTTGGGGGAGAGACAGGGTGACTATGGCTACACCTTC. Protein sequence: CASSLGERQGDYGYTF.

The chain employs TRBV4-1 and TRBJ2-7, with 9 positions matching TRBD2. With V trimmed by 3 bases and J by 4 bases, 13 bases remained unmatched. This CDR3 is 17 amino acids long. CDR1 and CDR2 from the germline V gene are MGHRA and YSYEKL. The CDR3 DNA follows: TGCGCCAGCAGCCAGTACACCGGGACTAGCTCTTGGTACGAGCAGTACTTC. It translates to CASSQYTGTSSWYEQYF.

The chain has TRBV2 and TRBJ1-2; D might be TRBD1 (6 bases). The V and J ends lost 4 bases and 5 bases respectively, with 11 bases between them. The CDR3 is made up of 13 amino acids. Germline V lookup: CDR1 SNHLY, CDR2 FYNNEI. The CDR3 DNA is TGTGCCAGCAGTGCGGACCAGGGGTATGGCTACACCTTC. Translated: CASSADQGYGYTF.

This clone has more than one count but fewer than ten. This chain links TRBV19 with TRBJ2-7, with 9 positions matching TRBD2. From germline, CDR1 is LNHDA and CDR2 SQIVND (reference sequence). The trim removed 4 bases at V and 0 bases at J, leaving 4 bases unmatched. The CDR3 consists of 15 residues. CDR3 DNA sequence: TGTGCCAGTAGTACCCTAGCGGGGAGCTCCTACGAGCAGTACTTC. It is translated as CASSTLAGSSYEQYF.

The count of this clone is one. The chain combines TRBV6-1 with TRBJ2-7; 9 bases align to TRBD1. This CDR3 has 15 amino acids. The V gene's germline CDR1 is MNHNS and CDR2 SASEGT. The J segment lost 4 bases and the V segment lost 0 bases, leaving 4 bases of the junction unmatched. DNA of the CDR3: TGTGCCAGCAGTGAAGCGCCCGGGACAGGGTACGAGCAGTACTTC. The encoded protein is CASSEAPGTGYEQYF.

V and J are TRBV7-9 and TRBJ1-1; the match to TRBD1 covers 12 bases. V lost 7 bases and J lost 4; bases outside the gene matches: 7. CDR1 and CDR2 (germline): SEHNR, FQNEAQ (reference sequence). The CDR3 spans 15 residues. The CDR3 reads CASTTGGQGATEAFF. The CDR3 nucleotides read TGTGCCAGCACTACGGGGGGACAGGGGGCCACTGAAGCTTTCTTT.

This clone was observed a handful of times. The V gene is TRBV19, the J gene TRBJ2-3; 7 nucleotides match TRBD1. Germline V CDR1 and CDR2: LNHDA, SQIVND (reference sequence). V gave up 5 bases and J gave up 2 bases; unmatched junction bases: 7. The CDR3 runs to 15 residues. CDR3 loop: CASSPAGGPTDTQYF. CDR3 in DNA: TGTGCCAGTAGTCCTGCAGGGGGACCCACAGATACGCAGTATTTT.

There are a few counts of this clone. The chain joins TRBV9 to TRBJ2-4; 8 bases line up with TRBD2. With 3 bases clipped from V and 8 bases from J, the junction kept 4 bases outside the gene matches. This CDR3 is built from 13 residues. Germline V gives CDR1 SGDLS, CDR2 YYNGEE. The CDR3 coding sequence is TGTGCCAGCAGCGCGGGGACTAGGGACATTCAGTACTTC. As protein: CASSAGTRDIQYF. The full variable domain, rest sourced from reference TRBV9 and TRBJ2-4, is DSGVTQTPKHLITATGQRVTLRCSPRSGDLSVYWYQQSLDQGLQFLIQYYNGEERAKGNILERFSAQQFPDLHSELNLSSLELGDSALYFCASSAGTRDIQYFGAGTRLSVL.

Here the CDR3 reads CASSILLAGGPQGAQYF. As DNA, the CDR3 is TGCGCCAGCAGCATACTACTAGCGGGGGGGCCCCAAGGGGCCCAGTACTTC. V is TRBV5-1 and J is TRBJ2-5; 13 positions agree with TRBD2. The CDR3 runs 17 residues. V gave up 4 bases and J gave up 9 bases; unmatched junction bases: 15. Germline lookup yields CDR1 SGHRS and CDR2 YFSETQ.